This T cell receptor (beta chain) came from a study of shared clonotypes between healthy human individuals. Study-wide background: The study drew on a couple of women and a few men aged 18 to 49 as donors.

Germline V gives CDR1 MDHEN, CDR2 SYDVKM. The CDR3 sequence is 12 residues long. Trimming stripped 4 bases from V and 7 bases from J, with 8 bases between. Study-wide points: Generally, naive subsets came out with larger estimated richness than memory subsets. There were few donors, and this limited the genetic and exposure-history diversity represented. The naive CD4 repertoires of several donors were compared, and 5% to 6.5% of clonotypes were shared.

Measured with immunoSEQ multiplex PCR; TCRdb has only the in-frame clones, and not every one. The sample has 180,000 or so clones, 85% to 95% seen once; the top ten hold 0.067%. This clone was counted once. Its antigen is currently unknown. This clonotype was obtained from a woman in her 30s in good health. Input material: naive CD4+ T cells sorted from blood. This sample's subset: CD45RA+ positively selected. J is TRBJ1-5 and V is TRBV28; the D gene is possibly TRBD1 (5 bases). The CDR3 sequence: CASSWGEQPQHF. CDR3 coding DNA: TGTGCCAGCAGTTGGGGGGAACAGCCCCAGCATTTT.